One T cell receptor (beta chain) is described in this entry. What it recognizes is unknown. Germline CDR1 is MGHRA and CDR2 is YSYEKL. The CDR3 covers 16 residues. The sample belongs to a study of T cells expressing NK-cell markers. General study findings and limits: For a handful of donors, these clonotypes were likewise the leading ones in the CD3+CD56-NKG2C+ fraction. Dominant NKG2C+ clonotypes made up roughly 1.0-8% of CD8+ T cells in roughly six donors.

In generating TCR beta cDNA, 5'RACE template switching with UMIs was used. TCRdb reanalyzed the 5' RACE reads and collapses them to one entry per CDR3 protein, without DNA. In all, the sample yields around 470,000 distinct CDR3 sequences. Sequencing used blood T cells: a sorted CD56 or NKG2C T cell subset, CD4+ or CD8+ T cells, or bulk PBMC T cells (not recorded which). This TCR came from a woman between 50 and 59 years old in good health. The V call is TRBV4-1, the J call TRBJ2-5; TCRdb reports TRBD2, a call that lacks DNA to check it against. Here the CDR3 reads CASSQEGLAGEETQYF.